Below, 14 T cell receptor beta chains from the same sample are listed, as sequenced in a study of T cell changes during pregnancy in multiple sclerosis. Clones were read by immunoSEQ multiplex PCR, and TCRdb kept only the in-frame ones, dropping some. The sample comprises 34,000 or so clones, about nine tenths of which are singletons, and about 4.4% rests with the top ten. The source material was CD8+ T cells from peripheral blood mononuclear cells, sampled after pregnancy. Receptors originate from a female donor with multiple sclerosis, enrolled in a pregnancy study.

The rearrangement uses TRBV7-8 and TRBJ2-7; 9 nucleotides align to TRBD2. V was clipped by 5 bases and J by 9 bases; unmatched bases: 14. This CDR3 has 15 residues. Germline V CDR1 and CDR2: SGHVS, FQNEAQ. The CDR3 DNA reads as TGTGCCAGCAGCGCCCCGGGACTAGCCGCAGCGGGGCAGTACTTC. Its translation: CASSAPGLAAAGQYF.

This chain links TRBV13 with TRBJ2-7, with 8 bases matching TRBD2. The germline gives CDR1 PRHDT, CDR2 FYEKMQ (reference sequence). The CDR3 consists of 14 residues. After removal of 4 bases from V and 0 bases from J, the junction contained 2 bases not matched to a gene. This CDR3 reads CASSSGLASYEQYF. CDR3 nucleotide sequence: TGTGCCAGCAGCTCCGGACTAGCCTCCTACGAGCAGTACTTC.

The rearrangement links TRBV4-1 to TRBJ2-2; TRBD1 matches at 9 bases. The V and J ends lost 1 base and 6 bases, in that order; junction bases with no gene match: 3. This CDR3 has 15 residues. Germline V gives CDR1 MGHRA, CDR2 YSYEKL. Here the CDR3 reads CASSQAWTGAGELFF. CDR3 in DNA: TGCGCCAGCAGCCAAGCATGGACAGGGGCCGGGGAGCTGTTTTTT.

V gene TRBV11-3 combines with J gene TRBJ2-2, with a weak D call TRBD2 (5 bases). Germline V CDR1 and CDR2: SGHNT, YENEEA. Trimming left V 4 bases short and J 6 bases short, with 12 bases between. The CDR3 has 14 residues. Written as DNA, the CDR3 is TGTGCCAGCAGCTCAAGGACTTCTCCCGGGGAGCTGTTTTTT. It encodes CASSSRTSPGELFF.

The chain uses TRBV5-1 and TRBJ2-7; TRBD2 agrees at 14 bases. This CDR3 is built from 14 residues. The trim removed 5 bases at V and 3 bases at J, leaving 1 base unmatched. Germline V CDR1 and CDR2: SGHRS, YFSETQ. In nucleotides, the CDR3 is TGCGCCAGCAGAGGACTAGCGGGGGGCTACGAGCAGTACTTC. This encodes CASRGLAGGYEQYF.

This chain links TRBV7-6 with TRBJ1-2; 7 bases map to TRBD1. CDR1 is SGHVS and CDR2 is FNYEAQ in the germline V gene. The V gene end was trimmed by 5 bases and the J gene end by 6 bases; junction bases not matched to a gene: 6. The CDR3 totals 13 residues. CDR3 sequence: CASSPGTVDGYTF. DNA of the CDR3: TGTGCCAGCAGCCCTGGGACAGTAGATGGCTACACCTTC.

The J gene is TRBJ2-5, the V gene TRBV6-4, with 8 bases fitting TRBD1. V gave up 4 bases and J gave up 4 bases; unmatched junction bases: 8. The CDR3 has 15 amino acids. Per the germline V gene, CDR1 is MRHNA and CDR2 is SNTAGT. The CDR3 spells CASSAAGTGGETQYF. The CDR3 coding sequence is TGTGCCAGCAGTGCCGCAGGGACAGGCGGAGAGACCCAGTACTTC.

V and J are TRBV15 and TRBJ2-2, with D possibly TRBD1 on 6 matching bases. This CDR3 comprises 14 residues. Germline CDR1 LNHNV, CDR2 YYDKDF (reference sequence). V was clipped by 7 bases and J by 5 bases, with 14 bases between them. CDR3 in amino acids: CATTTHQGTGELFF. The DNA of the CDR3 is TGTGCCACCACCACCCACCAGGGGACCGGGGAGCTGTTTTTT.

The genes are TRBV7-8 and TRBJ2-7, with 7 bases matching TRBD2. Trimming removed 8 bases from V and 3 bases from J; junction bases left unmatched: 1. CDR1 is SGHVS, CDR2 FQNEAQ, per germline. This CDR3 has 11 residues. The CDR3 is CASGGGYEQYF. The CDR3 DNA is TGTGCCAGCGGGGGGGGCTACGAGCAGTACTTC.

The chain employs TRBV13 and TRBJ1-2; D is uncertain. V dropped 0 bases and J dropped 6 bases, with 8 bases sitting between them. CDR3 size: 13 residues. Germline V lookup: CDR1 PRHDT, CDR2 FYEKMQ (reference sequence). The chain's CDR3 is CASSLGGGDGYTF. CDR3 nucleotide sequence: TGTGCCAGCAGCTTAGGGGGTGGAGATGGCTACACCTTC.

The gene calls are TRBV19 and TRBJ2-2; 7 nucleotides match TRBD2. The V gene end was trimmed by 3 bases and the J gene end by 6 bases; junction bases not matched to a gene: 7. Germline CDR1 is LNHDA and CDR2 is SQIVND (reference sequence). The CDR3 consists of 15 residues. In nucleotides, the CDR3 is TGTGCCAGTAGTATCGGTGGGGGGGAACCCGGGGAGCTGTTTTTT. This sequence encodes CASSIGGGEPGELFF.

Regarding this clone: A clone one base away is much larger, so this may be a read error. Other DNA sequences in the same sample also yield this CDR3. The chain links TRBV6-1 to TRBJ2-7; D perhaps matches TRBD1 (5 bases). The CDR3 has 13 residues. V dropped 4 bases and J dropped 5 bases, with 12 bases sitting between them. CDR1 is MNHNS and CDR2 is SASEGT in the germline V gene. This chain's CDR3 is CASSAQGEHEQYF. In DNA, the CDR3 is TGTGCCAGCAGTGCCCAAGGGGAACACGAGCAGTACTTC.

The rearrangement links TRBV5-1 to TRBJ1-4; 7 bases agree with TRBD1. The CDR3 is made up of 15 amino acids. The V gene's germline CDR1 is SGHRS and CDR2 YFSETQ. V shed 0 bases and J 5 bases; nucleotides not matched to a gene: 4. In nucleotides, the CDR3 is TGCGCCAGCAGCTTGGGGGACAGTTCGAATGAAAAACTGTTTTTT. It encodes CASSLGDSSNEKLFF.

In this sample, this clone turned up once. CDR3 sequence reads: CASSGPEAGGVPYSYEQYF. As DNA, the CDR3 is TGTGCCAGCAGTGGACCAGAAGCAGGGGGCGTTCCCTACTCCTACGAGCAGTACTTC. The V and J genes are TRBV6-1 and TRBJ2-7; 8 bases are shared with TRBD1. The CDR3 has 19 amino acids. CDR1 is MNHNS and CDR2 is SASEGT in the germline V gene. Losses at the gene ends were 4 bases for V and 0 bases for J; bases not matched to a gene: 17.